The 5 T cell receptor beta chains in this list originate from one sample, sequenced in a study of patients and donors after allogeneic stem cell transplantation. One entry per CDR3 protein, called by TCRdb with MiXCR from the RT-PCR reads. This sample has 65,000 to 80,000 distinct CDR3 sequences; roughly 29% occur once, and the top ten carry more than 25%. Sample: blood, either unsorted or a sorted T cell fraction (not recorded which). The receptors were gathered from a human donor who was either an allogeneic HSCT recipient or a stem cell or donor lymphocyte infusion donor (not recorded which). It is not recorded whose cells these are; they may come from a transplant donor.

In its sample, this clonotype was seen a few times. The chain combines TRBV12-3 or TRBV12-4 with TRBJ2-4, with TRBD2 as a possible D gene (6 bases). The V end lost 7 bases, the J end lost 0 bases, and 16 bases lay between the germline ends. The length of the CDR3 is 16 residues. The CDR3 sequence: CASTLGAGLAKNIQYF. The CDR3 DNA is TGTGCCAGCACCCTAGGGGCGGGGCTAGCCAAAAACATTCAGTACTTC.

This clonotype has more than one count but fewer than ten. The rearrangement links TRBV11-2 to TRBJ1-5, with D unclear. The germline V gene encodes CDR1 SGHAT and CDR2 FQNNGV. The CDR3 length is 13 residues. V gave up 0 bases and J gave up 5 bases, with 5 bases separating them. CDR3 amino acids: CASSLDRDQPQHF. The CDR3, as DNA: TGTGCCAGCAGCTTAGATCGGGATCAGCCCCAGCATTTT.

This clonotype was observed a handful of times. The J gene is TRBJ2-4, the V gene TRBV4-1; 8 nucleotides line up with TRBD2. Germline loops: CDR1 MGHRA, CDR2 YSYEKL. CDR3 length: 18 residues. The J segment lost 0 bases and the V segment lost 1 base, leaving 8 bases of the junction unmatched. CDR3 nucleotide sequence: TGCGCCAGCAGCCAAGGGGCGGGGGGCACCTTAGCCAAAAACATTCAGTACTTC. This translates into CASSQGAGGTLAKNIQYF.

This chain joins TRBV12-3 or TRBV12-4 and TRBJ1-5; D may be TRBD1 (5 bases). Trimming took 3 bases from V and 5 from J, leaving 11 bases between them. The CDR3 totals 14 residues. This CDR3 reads CASSFLGPDQPQHF. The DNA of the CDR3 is TGTGCCAGCAGTTTCCTGGGGCCCGATCAGCCCCAGCATTTT.

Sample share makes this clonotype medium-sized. DNA for the CDR3: TGCGCCAGCAGCTCAGGGACAGTAGAGAACACTGAAGCTTTCTTT. Its protein is CASSSGTVENTEAFF. The chain recombines TRBV5-1 with TRBJ1-1; 7 positions agree with TRBD1. J was trimmed by 1 base and V by 3 bases; bases with no gene match: 6. Germline assignment: CDR1 SGHRS and CDR2 YFSETQ. This CDR3 is 15 amino acids long. The full variable domain, in which reference TRBV5-1 and TRBJ1-1 provide the parts outside the CDR3, is KAGVTQTPRYLIKTRGQQVTLSCSPISGHRSVSWYQQTPGQGLQFLFEYFSETQRNKGNFPGRFSGRQFSNSRSEMNVSTLELGDSALYLCASSSGTVENTEAFFGQGTRLTVV.